This is a list of T cell receptor beta chains from one sample in a study of technical replicates of blood from a handful of donors. Profiled with immunoSEQ multiplex PCR; TCRdb holds only in-frame clones, not every one. Among roughly 71,000 clones listed, about 95% were seen once. Sequenced sample: T cells isolated from PBMCs. The receptors shown here come from a human donor in good health. Each CDR3 is given with its conserved first and last residue. The D gene is left open where the match is weak. Where a row states a size, it is once, few, many or the class of an expanded clone; other rows omit it.

V	J	D	size	DNA	CDR3
TRBV9	TRBJ2-7	TRBD1	NA	TGTGCCAGCAGCGTAGAAACAGGGGGAACCTACGAGCAGTACTTC	CASSVETGGTYEQYF
TRBV10-2	TRBJ1-1	TRBD1	NA	TGCGCCAGCTCTGGACAGGGGGCGACCACTGAAGCTTTCTTT	CASSGQGATTEAFF
TRBV6-1	TRBJ1-5	NA	NA	TGTGCCAGCAGTGCCCGGTCGGGTGCCCAGCATTTT	CASSARSGAQHF
TRBV6-1	TRBJ1-1	NA	NA	TGTGCCAGCAGAACAGGACAAACGGACACTGAAGCTTTCTTT	CASRTGQTDTEAFF
TRBV7-9	TRBJ2-1	NA	once	TGTGCCAGCAGCTTACACCGCCGGGACATCAATGAGCAGTTCTTC	CASSLHRRDINEQFF
TRBV7-6	TRBJ2-3	NA	NA	TGTGCCAGCAGCTTACAGGGGTCATTGACAGATACGCAGTATTTT	CASSLQGSLTDTQYF
TRBV6-5	TRBJ1-2	TRBD1	NA	TGTGCCAGCAGTTACGTAGGAGGGGGCCAGAACTATGGCTACACCTTC	CASSYVGGGQNYGYTF
TRBV4-1	TRBJ2-4	NA	NA	TGCGCCAGCAGCCGTGGTGGAGGGGCAGAAAACATTCAGTACTTC	CASSRGGGAENIQYF
TRBV5-1	TRBJ2-5	NA	NA	TGCGCCAGCAGCTTGGCCGGACGTACAACTGGAGGGGAGACCCAGTACTTC	CASSLAGRTTGGETQYF
TRBV21-1	TRBJ2-7	NA	NA	TGTGCCAGCCGAGATCATACCTCCTACGAGCAGTACTTC	CASRDHTSYEQYF
TRBV10-3	TRBJ2-7	NA	NA	TGTGCCACCCATAGCTACCGAATACTACCTCGAGAGCAGTACTTC	CATHSYRILPREQYF
TRBV6-6	TRBJ2-7	NA	NA	TGTGCCAGCAGTTACACCGACGGCGGGGAGGCCTACGAGCAGTACTTC	CASSYTDGGEAYEQYF
TRBV10-2	TRBJ2-1	NA	NA	TGCGCCAGCAGAACAGGGAGCAATGAGCAGTTCTTC	CASRTGSNEQFF
TRBV7-6	TRBJ2-2	TRBD2	NA	TGTGCCAGCAGCTTAGCCGTCTCGCGGGAGTTCACCGGGGAGCTGTTTTTT	CASSLAVSREFTGELFF
TRBV10-2	TRBJ1-2	TRBD1	NA	TGCGCCAGCAGTCCGACAGGGAACTATGGCTACACCTTC	CASSPTGNYGYTF
TRBV29-1	TRBJ2-3	TRBD1	NA	TGCAGCGTTGCCGGGACAGGGGGCAGGAATACGCAGTATTTT	CSVAGTGGRNTQYF
TRBV6-5	TRBJ2-7	NA	NA	TGTGCCAGCAGTTACTTTCCCGGCAGGGTAGGGCACGAGCAGTACTTC	CASSYFPGRVGHEQYF
TRBV27	TRBJ2-7	TRBD1	few	TGTGCCAGCAGCCCTAGGACAGGGTTGTACGAGCAGTACTTC	CASSPRTGLYEQYF
TRBV9	TRBJ1-1	NA	NA	TGTGCCAGCAGTACGGGGAACTCGAACACTGAAGCTTTCTTT	CASSTGNSNTEAFF
TRBV5-1	TRBJ2-5	TRBD2	NA	TGCGCCAGCAGCTTGGGAAGTGGCGGGGGGAAAGAGACCCAGTACTTC	CASSLGSGGGKETQYF
TRBV10-3	TRBJ1-2	NA	NA	TGTGCCATCAGTGAGTCGGCAGGGTTGGACCACTATGGCTACACCTTC	CAISESAGLDHYGYTF
TRBV10-3	TRBJ2-1	NA	NA	TGTGCCATCAGTGAACGGGTGATGGAGCAGTTCTTC	CAISERVMEQFF
TRBV14	TRBJ1-1	TRBD1	NA	TGTGCCAGCAGCCCAGGACAGGGTGGGGACACTGAAGCTTTCTTT	CASSPGQGGDTEAFF
TRBV13	TRBJ1-1	NA	NA	TGTGCCAGCAGCTTAGGAATATTCAGGGATCACACTGAAGCTTTCTTT	CASSLGIFRDHTEAFF
TRBV5-4	TRBJ2-3	NA	NA	TGTGCCAGCAGCTTCGGGGGGCCGCTGAGCACAGATACGCAGTATTTT	CASSFGGPLSTDTQYF
TRBV7-9	TRBJ2-7	NA	NA	TGTGCCAGCAGCTTTAGGGTGGAGGGTGGGACCTACGAGCAGTACTTC	CASSFRVEGGTYEQYF
TRBV14	TRBJ2-7	NA	NA	TGTGCCAGCAGCCAAGATCTTGGGCTCAAAGCCTACGAGCAGTACTTC	CASSQDLGLKAYEQYF
TRBV5-4	TRBJ1-1	NA	once	TGTGCCAGCAGCTTGGGACAGAAGACTGAAGCTTTCTTT	CASSLGQKTEAFF
TRBV14	TRBJ1-4	NA	NA	TGTGCCAGCAGCCAAGTCCCAGGGACAAATGAAAAACTGTTTTTT	CASSQVPGTNEKLFF
TRBV4-1	TRBJ1-5	NA	NA	TGCGCCAGCAGCCCTCAGGGCGGCCAGCCCCAGCATTTT	CASSPQGGQPQHF
TRBV11-2	TRBJ2-4	TRBD2	NA	TGTGCCAGCAGCTTAAGTTTAGCGGGAGGGGAAGGGGCCAAAAACATTCAGTACTTC	CASSLSLAGGEGAKNIQYF
TRBV5-6	TRBJ2-7	NA	NA	TGTGCCAGCAGCTTGATGTCAGGCGCCTCCAGCTCCTACGAGCAGTACTTC	CASSLMSGASSSYEQYF
TRBV5-4	TRBJ1-1	NA	NA	TGTGCCAGCAGCTTGGCCAGGGTAGGCACTGAAGCTTTCTTT	CASSLARVGTEAFF
TRBV29-1	TRBJ2-1	TRBD2	NA	TGCAGCGTTTCTGGGACTAGCTATTACAATGAGCAGTTCTTC	CSVSGTSYYNEQFF
TRBV5-1	TRBJ1-1	TRBD1	NA	TGCGCCAGCAGCTCAGCAAGCGCGGACAGGGATTTCTTT	CASSSASADRDFF
TRBV5-1	TRBJ2-5	NA	NA	TGCGCCAGCAGCCCGGAGCACTTTCAAGAGACCCAGTACTTC	CASSPEHFQETQYF
TRBV14	TRBJ1-2	NA	NA	TGTGCCAGCAGCCAAGAACCGGGGGACTACTATGGCTACACCTTC	CASSQEPGDYYGYTF
TRBV9	TRBJ2-2	TRBD2	NA	TGTGCCAGCAGCGTTGGCGGGAGGGCCAACACCGGGGAGCTGTTTTTT	CASSVGGRANTGELFF
TRBV5-4	TRBJ2-6	NA	NA	TGTGCCAGCAGCTTGGCGGGGGGGGCCAACGTCCTGACTTTC	CASSLAGGANVLTF
TRBV7-2	TRBJ2-7	NA	NA	TGTGCCATCCTAAGGGGTCCCTCCTACGAGCAGTACTTC	CAILRGPSYEQYF
TRBV25-1	TRBJ1-6	NA	NA	TGTGCCAGCAGCGCCCTCCGTGTGCCTACTCATTCACCCCTCCACTTT	CASSALRVPTHSPLHF
TRBV10-1	TRBJ2-1	NA	NA	TGCGCCAGCAGTGAGACCGAGTACAATGAGCAGTTCTTC	CASSETEYNEQFF
TRBV12-2	TRBJ2-7	NA	once	TGTGCAAGTCGCTTAGCGGGTCATTCACGACCGGGACTAGAATGGTTC	CASRLAGHSRPGLEWF
TRBV11-3	TRBJ1-1	NA	NA	TGTGCCAGCAGCTTAGTGGTGGGCGTAGACACTGAAGCTTTCTTT	CASSLVVGVDTEAFF
TRBV9	TRBJ2-4	TRBD2	once	TGTGCCAGCAGCCCCCAGGGACTAGCGGGGGCCCAAGGTCTCGCCAAAAACATTCAGTACTTC	CASSPQGLAGAQGLAKNIQYF
TRBV5-6	TRBJ2-6	TRBD1	NA	TGTGCCAGCAACAGGGGGACTGGGGCCAACGTCCTGACTTTC	CASNRGTGANVLTF
TRBV19	TRBJ2-5	NA	NA	TGTGCCAGTAGTATTCAGATGTACCAAGAGACCCAGTACTTC	CASSIQMYQETQYF
TRBV7-9	TRBJ2-7	TRBD2	NA	TGTGCCAGCAGCGAGGGGGGGGCTTCGGGAGGGCCATACGAGCAGTACTTC	CASSEGGASGGPYEQYF
TRBV5-1	TRBJ1-2	TRBD1	NA	TGCGCCAGCAGCTCCTCAAGCGATACAGGGGGAAGAGCTGGCTACACCTTC	CASSSSSDTGGRAGYTF
TRBV15	TRBJ1-1	NA	NA	TGTGCCACCAGCAGAGCCGAGGGGGTTACTGAAGCTTTCTTT	CATSRAEGVTEAFF
TRBV4-2	TRBJ2-5	TRBD1	NA	TGTGCCAGCAGCCCCGGACAGGGTCTGCAAGAGACCCAGTACTTC	CASSPGQGLQETQYF
TRBV2	TRBJ2-1	NA	NA	TGTGCCAGCGACGATCGGCAGGGGAGCAATGAGCAGTTCTTC	CASDDRQGSNEQFF
TRBV9	TRBJ1-1	TRBD1	NA	TGTGCCAGCAGCGTTTGGACAGGAGGAAACACTGAAGCTTTCTTT	CASSVWTGGNTEAFF
TRBV27	TRBJ1-2	NA	NA	TGTGCCAGCGGGGCGTCCCTTATACCTAACTATGGCTACACCTTC	CASGASLIPNYGYTF
TRBV19	TRBJ1-5	NA	NA	TGTGCCAGTAGTGTCAGTGAGGTCGTAAGCAATCAGCCCCAGCATTTT	CASSVSEVVSNQPQHF
TRBV7-9	TRBJ1-2	TRBD1	NA	TGTGCCAGCACCCCAAGGACAGGCATGGCAAGTGATGGCTACACCTTC	CASTPRTGMASDGYTF
TRBV2	TRBJ2-3	NA	NA	TGTGCCATACAGGGGAAAGGCTTGGCGGGATACCGTTCCGATACGCAGTATTTT	CAIQGKGLAGYRSDTQYF